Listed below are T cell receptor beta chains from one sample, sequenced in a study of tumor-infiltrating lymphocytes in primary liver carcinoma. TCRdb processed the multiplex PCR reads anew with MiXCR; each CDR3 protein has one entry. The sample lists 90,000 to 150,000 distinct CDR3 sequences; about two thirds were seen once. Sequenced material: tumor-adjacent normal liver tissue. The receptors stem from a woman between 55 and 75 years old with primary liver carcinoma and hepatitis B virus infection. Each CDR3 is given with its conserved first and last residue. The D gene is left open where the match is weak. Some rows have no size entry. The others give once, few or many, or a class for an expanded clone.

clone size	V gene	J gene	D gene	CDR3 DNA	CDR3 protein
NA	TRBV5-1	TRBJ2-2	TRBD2	TGCGCCAGCACCACGGGACTAGCGGGAGCGCCTTCACGGGCCGGGGAGCTGTTTTTT	CASTTGLAGAPSRAGELFF
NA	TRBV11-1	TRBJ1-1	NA	TGTGCTAGCTACGGGGAAGGGCAGTCCACTGAAGCTTTCTTT	CASYGEGQSTEAFF
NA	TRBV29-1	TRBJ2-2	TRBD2	TGCAGCGTTGGGGTAGATGGTAGCGGGAGGGATCACGGGGAACTGTTTTTT	CSVGVDGSGRDHGELFF
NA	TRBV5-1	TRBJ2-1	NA	TGCGCCAGCAGCCCTGAAAGGGGTTCGAATAAGCAGTTCTTC	CASSPERGSNKQFF
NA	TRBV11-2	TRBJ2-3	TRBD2	TGTGCCAGCGGCTTAGGACTAGCGGGCATCACGGATATGCAGTATTTT	CASGLGLAGITDMQYF
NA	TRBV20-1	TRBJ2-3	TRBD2	TGCAGTGCTAGGGCTAGCGGGAGTTCAGATACGCAGTATTTT	CSARASGSSDTQYF
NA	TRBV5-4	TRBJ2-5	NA	TGTGCCAGCGGCTTGTTGTTTGGCCCGCAAGAGACCCAGTGCTTC	CASGLLFGPQETQCF
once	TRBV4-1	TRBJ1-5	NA	TGCGCCAGCAGTCCCATAGAGGGGAGCAATCAGCCCCAGCATTTT	CASSPIEGSNQPQHF
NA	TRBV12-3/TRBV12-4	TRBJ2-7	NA	TGTGCCAGCAATCCCGGGCTCGAGCAGTACTTC	CASNPGLEQYF
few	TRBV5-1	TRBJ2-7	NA	TGCGCCAGCAGCCCCGATAGCGGAGAGGGGTCCGGCTACGAGCAGTACTTC	CASSPDSGEGSGYEQYF
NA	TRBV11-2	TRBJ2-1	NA	TGTGCCAGCAGCTTTATACCACTGAGGAGCTCCTTCAATGAGCAGTTCTTC	CASSFIPLRSSFNEQFF
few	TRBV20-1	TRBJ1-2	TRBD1	TGCAGTGCTAGACTGACAGGGGGCATCTATGGCTACACCTTC	CSARLTGGIYGYTF
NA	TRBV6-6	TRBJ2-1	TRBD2	TGTGTCGGGGCGGCTAGCGGTTCCTACAATAAGCAGTTCTTC	CVGAASGSYNKQFF
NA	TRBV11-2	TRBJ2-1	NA	TGTGCCAGCAGCTTAGATTCAAGATCCTCTGCCTGCAATGAGCAGCTCTTC	CASSLDSRSSACNEQLF
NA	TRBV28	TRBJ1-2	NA	TGTGCCAGCAGTTTATCTTGGCTGGGGGGGACCTGTGACTACACCTTC	CASSLSWLGGTCDYTF
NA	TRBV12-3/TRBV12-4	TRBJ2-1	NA	TGTGCCAGCAGCCACCTTGCCAATGAGCAGTCCTTC	CASSHLANEQSF
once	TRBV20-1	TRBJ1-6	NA	TGCAGTGCTAGAGATAGACCTACCCTGGCCACCCTCCACTTT	CSARDRPTLATLHF
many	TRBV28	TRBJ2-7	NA	TGTGCCAGCAGTTTTAGGGGGGCGGAGGGTAACGGGCAGTACTTC	CASSFRGAEGNGQYF
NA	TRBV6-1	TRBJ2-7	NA	TGTGCCAGTGTCCGAGCTAGCGTTAGCTCCTACGAGCAGTACTTC	CASVRASVSSYEQYF
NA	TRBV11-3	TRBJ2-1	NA	TGTGCCAGCAGCTTAAGATACGGACCAGCGGCCTACAGCGAGCAGTTCTTC	CASSLRYGPAAYSEQFF
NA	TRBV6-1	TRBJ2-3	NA	TGTGTCAGCAGTCCCTCCCAGGGGGGGAAGGGTGCAGATACGCAGTATTTT	CVSSPSQGGKGADTQYF
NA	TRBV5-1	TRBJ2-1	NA	TGCGCCAGCATCTTGGCCCCACACGACAATGAGCAGTTCTTC	CASILAPHDNEQFF
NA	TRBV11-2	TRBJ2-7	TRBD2	TGTGCCAGCAGCCTGCTGGCGGGAGTTAAGGCCTACGAGCAGTACTTC	CASSLLAGVKAYEQYF
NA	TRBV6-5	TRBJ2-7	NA	TGTGCCAGCAGTTACTCGCCAGCCCTTTCCTACGAGCAGTACTTC	CASSYSPALSYEQYF
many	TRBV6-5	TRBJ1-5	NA	TGTGCCAGCAGCCACGGACGGGATAGCAATCAGCCCCAGCATTTT	CASSHGRDSNQPQHF
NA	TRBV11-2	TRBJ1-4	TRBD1	TGTGCCAGCAGTTTAGTCATCGGGACAGGGGCTGAAAAACTGTTTTTT	CASSLVIGTGAEKLFF
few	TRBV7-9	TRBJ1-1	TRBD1	TGTGCCAGCAGCTTAGTTGGGACAGGGGGCCCTGGAGCTTTCTTT	CASSLVGTGGPGAFF
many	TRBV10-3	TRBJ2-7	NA	TGTGCCATCAAGCGGACAGACGATACCTACGAGCAGTACTTC	CAIKRTDDTYEQYF
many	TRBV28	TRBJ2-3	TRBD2	TGTGCCAGCTTGGGCGGGAGTATAGGCACAGATACGCAGTATTTT	CASLGGSIGTDTQYF
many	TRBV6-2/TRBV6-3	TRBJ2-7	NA	TGTGCCAGCAGCACCGGAGGCTACGAGCAGTACTTC	CASSTGGYEQYF
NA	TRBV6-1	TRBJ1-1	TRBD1	TGTGTCAGCAGCCTACAGGGGAACATTGAAGCTTTCTTT	CVSSLQGNIEAFF
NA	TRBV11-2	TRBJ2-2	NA	TGTACAAGCAGCTCGGGACCTACAGGTGGGGAGCTGTTTTTT	CTSSSGPTGGELFF
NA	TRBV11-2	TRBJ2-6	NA	TGTGCCAGCGGCTTAGCGGCTCAGGGTTACTACTCCGGGGCCAACGTCCTGACTTTC	CASGLAAQGYYSGANVLTF
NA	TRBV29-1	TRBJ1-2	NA	TGCAGCGTTGAAGTTCAGGGTGGCCACACCTTC	CSVEVQGGHTF
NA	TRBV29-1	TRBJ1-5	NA	TGCGGCGTTGATCAGGGGAATCAGCCCCAGCATTTT	CGVDQGNQPQHF
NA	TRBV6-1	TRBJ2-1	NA	TGTGCAAGCCGCTTAAGCCGGAACAGGAGCTACAATGAGCAGTTCTTC	CASRLSRNRSYNEQFF
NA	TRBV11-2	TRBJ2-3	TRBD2	TGTGCCTGCAGCTTTGGACTAGCGGGCCCAGATACGCAATATTTT	CACSFGLAGPDTQYF
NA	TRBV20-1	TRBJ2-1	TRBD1	TGCAGTCGGACAGGGGGAGGTTTACACAATGAGCAGTTCTTC	CSRTGGGLHNEQFF
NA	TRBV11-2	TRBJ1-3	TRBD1	TGTGCCAGCAGTTCACGCCCGGACAGGGGAGCATACGATGGAAACACCATATATTTT	CASSSRPDRGAYDGNTIYF
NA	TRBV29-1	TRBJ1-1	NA	TGTAGCGTTGAGAATTGGGCAAACACTGAAGCTTTCTTT	CSVENWANTEAFF
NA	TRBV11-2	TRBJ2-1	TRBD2	TGTTCCAGCAGCCGACTAGCGTCGGGATGCAATGAGCAGTTTTTC	CSSSRLASGCNEQFF
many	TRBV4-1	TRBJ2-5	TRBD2	TGCGCCAGCAGCCAAGGGCTAGCGGGAGGCCCAGAGACCCAGTACTTC	CASSQGLAGGPETQYF
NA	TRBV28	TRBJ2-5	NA	TGTGCCAGCAGAGGGGCGGGCGGGGTACGGTACCAAGAGACCCAGTGCTTC	CASRGAGGVRYQETQCF
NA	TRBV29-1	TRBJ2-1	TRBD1	TGCAGCGTTGCTTACAGGGGATGCAATGGGCAGTTCTTC	CSVAYRGCNGQFF
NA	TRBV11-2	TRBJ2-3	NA	TGTGCCAACAGCTTAGTCCACCTTGACACGCAGTATTTT	CANSLVHLDTQYF
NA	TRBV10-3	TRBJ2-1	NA	TGTGCCATCAATGAGTCAAGGGACCATGAGCACTTCTTC	CAINESRDHEHFF
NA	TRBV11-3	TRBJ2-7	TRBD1	TGTGCCAGCACCCCCAGAACAGGGGGCAACTACGAGCAGTACTTC	CASTPRTGGNYEQYF
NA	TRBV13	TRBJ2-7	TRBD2	TGTACCAGCGGGCCAGGACTAGCGAGCTACGAGCAGTACTTC	CTSGPGLASYEQYF
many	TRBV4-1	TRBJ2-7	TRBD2	TGCGCCAGCAGTTCCAGCCCGGCGGGAGGATACGAGCAGTACTTC	CASSSSPAGGYEQYF
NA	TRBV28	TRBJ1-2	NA	TGTGCCAGCAGGCGCCCGGGGGAGGGAGGCTACACCTTC	CASRRPGEGGYTF
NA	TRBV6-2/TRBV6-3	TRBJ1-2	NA	TGTGCCAGAAGAGCCGGGCGCATCTACACCTTC	CARRAGRIYTF
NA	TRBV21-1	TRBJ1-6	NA	TGTGCCAGCAGCAAGAGTCGGCCCGACCCGACAGGGTTCGATTCACCCCTCCACTTT	CASSKSRPDPTGFDSPLHF
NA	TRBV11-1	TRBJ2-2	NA	TGTGCTAGCACACCGAGCCTTGACACCGGGGAGCTATTTTTT	CASTPSLDTGELFF